This T cell receptor beta chain is drawn from a study of CD8 T cells in ankylosing spondylitis. J lost 2 bases, V lost 4 bases, and 18 bases had no gene match. The CDR3 is 19 amino acids. CDR1 LGHDT and CDR2 YNNKEL come from the germline V gene (reference sequence). Each TCR beta library was made by quantitative 5'-RACE that incorporated molecular barcodes. A single record per CDR3 protein comes from TCRdb applying MiXCR to the 5' RACE reads. The data hold under 250,000 distinct CDR3 sequences, with roughly 10% observed a single time. General study findings and limits: Researchers report that disease-linked clones proved CD8+ and relatively rare in peripheral blood. In ankylosing spondylitis patients, matched synovial fluid reportedly showed significant enrichment of disease-linked clones.

This clonotype was counted only a few times. Its antigen remains unidentified. Sequencing input: blood, either unsorted or a sorted T cell fraction (not recorded which). The source is a male donor with ankylosing spondylitis or in good health (not recorded which). The chain combines TRBV3-1 with TRBJ2-3; TRBD2 matches 7 bases. The CDR3 coding sequence is TGTGCCAGCAGCCTCCTCGGGGGGTGGGGGGAGGCATTCACAGATACGCAGTATTTT. Its translation is CASSLLGGWGEAFTDTQYF.